This TCR beta chain stems from a study of PD-1 blockade in classical Hodgkin lymphoma. Study-wide results and caveats: Excluded were patients who started nivolumab under 1 year after ASCT, a group that had lower diversity. Why the repertoires differ is still unclear, perhaps disease activity or prior therapy. Baseline diversity resembling that of newly diagnosed patients was seen in complete responders. It was reported that newly diagnosed patients had less baseline TCR diversity than healthy donors.

The method was immunoSEQ multiplex PCR; TCRdb's version includes in-frame clones alone and lacks a portion of them. The table lists roughly 40,000 clones, around 71% of them singletons. Exposure to brentuximab vedotin varied, and each patient had relapsed following autologous stem cell transplantation. V was pared by 7 bases and J by 4 bases, with 13 bases between. The germline gives CDR1 MNHEY, CDR2 SVGAGI. The CDR3 is 13 amino acids. Remarks on this clone: Antigen unknown.

The receptor comes from a human donor with classical Hodgkin lymphoma. The specimen comprised peripheral blood mononuclear cells (PBMCs), sampled at baseline. The chain employs TRBV6-5 and TRBJ1-2, with D unclear. The CDR3: CASILRRLYGYTF. The CDR3 nucleotides read TGTGCCAGCATTCTCCGGCGACTCTATGGCTACACCTTC.